A single sample gave rise to the 23 T cell receptor beta chains below, sequenced in a study of lymphopenia after photon versus proton radiotherapy. Method: immunoSEQ multiplex PCR; TCRdb's copy keeps in-frame clones and lacks some. Among approximately 58,000 clones listed, around four fifths were seen once. Here the sequenced sample was peripheral blood, taken from a patient treated with photon-based radiotherapy. These receptors originate from a man aged 45-60 years with gastric cancer.

The V and J genes are TRBV7-8 and TRBJ2-2; D is possibly TRBD1 or TRBD2 (5 bases each). V was trimmed by 5 bases and J by 1 base, leaving 11 bases between them. The CDR3 consists of 15 residues. Germline V lookup: CDR1 SGHVS, CDR2 FQNEAQ. CDR3 coding DNA: TGTGCCAGCAGCCACGGGACCCTGAACACCGGGGAGCTGTTTTTT. Its translation is CASSHGTLNTGELFF.

The J gene is TRBJ2-3, the V gene TRBV13; 10 bases are a match to TRBD1. Germline-derived CDR1 and CDR2 are PRHDT and FYEKMQ (reference sequence). J lost 3 bases, V lost 5 bases, and 5 bases had no gene match. The CDR3 loop spans 15 amino acids. In DNA form, the CDR3 reads TGTGCCAGCAGCACACGACAGGGGGCAACAGATACGCAGTATTTT. This encodes CASSTRQGATDTQYF.

As DNA, the CDR3 is TGTGCCAGCAGTGTAGGGTGGGAGCAGTTCTTC. Its translation: CASSVGWEQFF. The V and J genes are TRBV6-1 and TRBJ2-1; D is ambiguous. Trimming left V 4 bases short and J 10 bases short, with 8 bases between. The CDR3 is made up of 11 amino acids. Germline assignment: CDR1 MNHNS and CDR2 SASEGT.

V usage is TRBV28 and J usage is TRBJ1-2; D is unresolved. The germline V gene has CDR1 MDHEN and CDR2 SYDVKM. The V gene lost 6 bases and the J gene lost 4 bases, with 6 bases spanning the gap. The CDR3 consists of 11 residues. Here the CDR3 DNA reads TGTGCCAGCAGCTCCCCCTATGGCTACACCTTC. Translating it yields CASSSPYGYTF.

V and J are TRBV5-1 and TRBJ2-4, with TRBD1 matching over 7 bases. In germline, CDR1 is SGHRS, CDR2 YFSETQ. The CDR3 totals 17 residues. V gave up 0 bases and J gave up 5 bases; unmatched junction bases: 11. The CDR3 here is CASSLGLRQGKQNIQYF. The CDR3 DNA follows: TGCGCCAGCAGCTTGGGGCTCAGACAGGGCAAACAAAACATTCAGTACTTC.

V is TRBV2 and J is TRBJ2-7; the D gene is possibly TRBD2 (6 bases). Germline loops: CDR1 SNHLY, CDR2 FYNNEI. The CDR3 consists of 14 residues. With 2 bases removed from V and 0 bases from J, the gap between germline ends came to 8 bases. In DNA form, the CDR3 reads TGTGCCAGCAGTGAATGGGGGGTCTCCTACGAGCAGTACTTC. It yields the protein CASSEWGVSYEQYF. The whole variable domain, filled in from reference TRBV2 and TRBJ2-7, reads EPEVTQTPSHQVTQMGQEVILRCVPISNHLYFYWYRQILGQKVEFLVSFYNNEISEKSEIFDDQFSVERPDGSNFTLKIRSTKLEDSAMYFCASSEWGVSYEQYFGPGTRLTVT.

The rearrangement joins TRBV30 to TRBJ1-2; TRBD1 matches at 7 bases. In germline, CDR1 is GTSNPN, CDR2 SVGIG (reference sequence). The CDR3 contains 15 residues. V dropped 0 bases and J dropped 4; count of bases not matched to a gene: 8. CDR3 coding DNA: TGTGCCTGGAGTGTAAAAACAGGGGTATCCTATGGCTACACCTTC. It is translated as CAWSVKTGVSYGYTF.

The chain is built from TRBV29-1 and TRBJ2-6, with TRBD1 identical over 11 bases. CDR3 length: 20 amino acids. CDR1 and CDR2 (germline): SQVTM, ANQGSEA. J was trimmed by 4 bases and V by 0 bases; bases with no gene match: 14. The CDR3: CSVEEWTGGVSAFGANVLTF. The CDR3 nucleotides read TGCAGCGTTGAAGAATGGACAGGGGGCGTTTCCGCTTTCGGGGCCAACGTCCTGACTTTC.

The genes are TRBV2 and TRBJ2-6, with a weak D call TRBD2 (6 bases). Trimming stripped 4 bases from V and 0 bases from J, with 10 bases between. CDR1 and CDR2 from the germline V gene are SNHLY and FYNNEI. This CDR3 contains 16 residues. The CDR3 DNA is TGTGCCAGCAGTGCCGGGGGAAACTCTGGGGCCAACGTCCTGACTTTC. This translates into CASSAGGNSGANVLTF.

The chain joins TRBV23-1 to TRBJ2-2; 10 bases agree with TRBD1. TRBV23-1 is identified as an open reading frame with a role that is uncertain. This CDR3 is built from 16 residues. V was pared by 0 bases and J by 7 bases, with 5 bases of the junction left unmatched. CDR3 sequence reads: CASSQSRTGGGGELFF. CDR3 DNA sequence: TGCGCCAGCAGTCAATCGAGGACAGGGGGTGGCGGGGAGCTGTTTTTT.

The V call is TRBV5-6, the J call TRBJ2-7; 14 nucleotides agree with TRBD2. The CDR3 covers 16 residues. The V gene end was trimmed by 5 bases and the J gene end by 3 bases; junction bases not matched to a gene: 7. Germline lookup yields CDR1 SGHDT and CDR2 YYEEEE. In DNA form, the CDR3 reads TGTGCCAGCAGTTCTCCCGGGACTAGCGGGAGCTACGAGCAGTACTTC. Protein sequence: CASSSPGTSGSYEQYF.

This clone was picked up one time. The chain links TRBV7-3 to TRBJ2-3; D remains unclear. V dropped 5 bases and J dropped 3 bases, with 9 bases sitting between them. Germline V CDR1 and CDR2: SGHTA, FQGTGA. This CDR3 has 13 residues. The CDR3 nucleotides are TGTGCCAGCAGCCCTACAGTAACAGATACGCAGTATTTT. Residues: CASSPTVTDTQYF.

This clone was seen only once. The rearrangement uses TRBV10-1 and TRBJ2-5; TRBD2 aligns across 12 bases. Germline CDR1 and CDR2: WNHNN and SYGVQD (reference sequence). This CDR3 is 16 amino acids long. V trimming: 0 bases; J trimming: 1 base; junction bases outside the gene matches: 0. CDR3 DNA: TGCGCCAGCAGTGAGTCGACTAGCGGGGGCCAAGAGACCCAGTACTTC. Translation gives CASSESTSGGQETQYF.

J is TRBJ2-1 and V is TRBV9, with D unclear. This CDR3 comprises 12 residues. V was cut by 0 bases and J by 10 bases, with 8 bases left in between. Germline values: CDR1 SGDLS, CDR2 YYNGEE. CDR3 sequence reads: CASSVGAREQFF. For the CDR3, the DNA is TGTGCCAGCAGCGTAGGTGCGAGAGAGCAGTTCTTC.

The chain couples TRBV7-8 to TRBJ2-1; possibly TRBD2 for D (5 bases). Trimming stripped 5 bases from V and 4 bases from J, with 12 bases between. Germline CDR1 is SGHVS and CDR2 is FQNEAQ. This CDR3 has 14 amino acids. This chain's CDR3 is CASSPRREYNEQFF. The CDR3 DNA follows: TGTGCCAGCAGCCCACGACGGGAATACAATGAGCAGTTCTTC.

This clone was picked up one time. The chain links TRBV10-2 to TRBJ2-3; D assignment may be TRBD1 or TRBD2 (5 bases each). Germline CDR1 and CDR2: WSHSY and SAAADI. The V and J ends lost 6 bases and 6 bases respectively, with 22 bases between them. The length of the CDR3 is 16 residues. In DNA, the CDR3 is TGCGCCAGCAGCGACCCAGGGACCGTTCAGATGGATACGCAGTATTTT. Protein product: CASSDPGTVQMDTQYF.

The chain joins TRBV7-2 to TRBJ1-1; D might be TRBD1 (6 bases). The CDR3 loop spans 16 amino acids. V lost 2 bases to trimming and J lost 0 bases, with 13 bases between them. Per germline, CDR1 SGHTA and CDR2 FQGNSA. The CDR3 sequence: CASSLYADRMNTEAFF. DNA of the CDR3: TGTGCCAGCAGCTTATACGCGGACAGAATGAACACTGAAGCTTTCTTT.

This clone appeared a few times. The J gene is TRBJ2-7, the V gene TRBV18; TRBD2 matches 9 bases. This CDR3 has 14 residues. The ends lost 8 bases at V and 2 bases at J; junction bases unmatched: 7. Germline values: CDR1 KGHSH, CDR2 LQKENI. In DNA, the CDR3 is TGTGCCAGCCCACTAGCGGGTTTTACCTACGAGCAGTACTTC. This codes for CASPLAGFTYEQYF.

This clone has a single count. V gene TRBV29-1 combines with J gene TRBJ2-7, with a possible D match to TRBD2 (8 bases). V lost 3 bases to trimming and J lost 7 bases, with 34 bases between them. The CDR3 consists of 19 residues. CDR1 and CDR2 from the germline V gene are SQVTM and ANQGSEA. CDR3 in DNA: TGCAGCGTTGACGGACAGGTCCACGGAGCGGGGGACCCCCGGAGGGAGCAGTACTTC. This encodes CSVDGQVHGAGDPRREQYF.

This chain joins TRBV20-1 and TRBJ1-5, with unresolved D. This CDR3 contains 10 residues. The V end lost 7 bases, the J end lost 12 bases, and 13 bases lay between the germline ends. Germline loops: CDR1 DFQATT, CDR2 SNEGSKA (reference sequence). Here the CDR3 reads CSVLHGNQHF. Written as DNA, the CDR3 is TGCAGTGTCCTGCACGGGAACCAGCATTTT.

This chain connects TRBV10-1 to TRBJ1-2, with D possibly matching TRBD1 (6 bases). From germline, CDR1 is WNHNN and CDR2 SYGVQD (reference sequence). The CDR3 length is 16 residues. V was trimmed by 3 bases and J by 4 bases, leaving 18 bases between them. In DNA, the CDR3 is TGCGCCAGCAGTGATGGAAGGGTCGGACAGTTCTATGGCTACACCTTC. This gives the protein CASSDGRVGQFYGYTF.

The chain couples TRBV5-6 to TRBJ2-7; D unresolved. The germline CDR1 and CDR2 sequences are SGHDT and YYEEEE. Trimming removed 3 bases at V and 6 bases at J, with 10 bases between. The CDR3 is made up of 12 amino acids. The CDR3 DNA is TGTGCCAGCAGCTCCCGGCTGGGCGAGCAGTACTTC. Translating gives CASSSRLGEQYF.

The chain joins TRBV28 to TRBJ1-2; TRBD1 matches 12 bases. Germline trimming cut 6 bases from V and 4 bases from J; bases unmatched to any gene: 6. The V gene's germline CDR1 is MDHEN and CDR2 SYDVKM. This CDR3 has 15 amino acids. The CDR3 sequence: CASRPGQGAGYGYTF. In DNA, the CDR3 is TGTGCCAGCAGACCGGGACAGGGGGCGGGCTATGGCTACACCTTC.